This entry lists 21 T cell receptor beta chains sequenced from one sample in a study of graft-versus-host responses after intestinal transplantation. Only in-frame clones appear in the TCRdb table, and some are missing; sequencing was by immunoSEQ multiplex PCR. The sample comprises 100,000 or so clones, roughly 90% of which are singletons, and around 0.17% rests with the top ten. What these receptors recognize is not known. The sample in question was unstimulated CD4+ T cells sorted from spleen or lymph node cells, obtained before intestinal transplant. Every receptor here comes from a human donor who received an intestinal transplant.

This chain connects TRBV2 to TRBJ1-2; D is ambiguous. Germline CDR1 and CDR2: SNHLY and FYNNEI. The CDR3 contains 14 residues. V shed 7 bases and J shed 6 bases, with 18 bases lying between them. The CDR3 coding sequence is TGTGCCAGCATCGAAGACTTCTACGAAGATGGCTACACCTTC. Translating gives CASIEDFYEDGYTF. Drawing the rest from reference TRBV2 and TRBJ1-2, the complete variable domain is EPEVTQTPSHQVTQMGQEVILRCVPISNHLYFYWYRQILGQKVEFLVSFYNNEISEKSEIFDDQFSVERPDGSNFTLKIRSTKLEDSAMYFCASIEDFYEDGYTFGSGTRLTVV.

The rearrangement joins TRBV5-4 to TRBJ1-6; possibly TRBD1 for D (6 bases). Germline values: CDR1 SGHNT, CDR2 YYREEE (reference sequence). The CDR3 consists of 16 residues. V lost 4 bases and J 3 bases, leaving 14 bases between the germline ends. Here the CDR3 DNA reads TGTGCCAGCAGCCAGACTACAGGGTTCTATAATTCACCCCTCCACTTT. It is translated as CASSQTTGFYNSPLHF.

The V and J genes are TRBV5-1 and TRBJ2-3, with TRBD1 matching 9 bases. From germline, CDR1 is SGHRS and CDR2 YFSETQ. V shed 4 bases, J shed 5 bases, and the junction held 8 bases outside the gene matches. This CDR3 comprises 15 residues. The CDR3 spells CASSVNRGLRDTQYF. The CDR3, as DNA: TGCGCCAGCAGCGTAAACAGGGGGCTGAGAGATACGCAGTATTTT. Variable domain in full (rest from reference TRBV5-1 and TRBJ2-3): KAGVTQTPRYLIKTRGQQVTLSCSPISGHRSVSWYQQTPGQGLQFLFEYFSETQRNKGNFPGRFSGRQFSNSRSEMNVSTLELGDSALYLCASSVNRGLRDTQYFGPGTRLTVL.

This clone is a singleton in its sample. The chain is built from TRBV2 and TRBJ2-6, with TRBD2 identical over 10 bases. CDR1 is SNHLY, CDR2 FYNNEI, per germline. The CDR3 is 19 amino acids. V lost 6 bases to trimming and J lost 4 bases; unmatched junction nucleotides: 15. The CDR3 nucleotides read TGTGCCAGCAGCGGACCGGGACTAGCGAGAAGATACGGGGCCAACGTCCTGACTTTC. This translates into CASSGPGLARRYGANVLTF.

The V and J genes are TRBV18 and TRBJ2-1, with TRBD1 as a possible D gene (6 bases). V lost 5 bases to trimming and J lost 1 base, with 15 bases between them. The germline V gene has CDR1 KGHSH and CDR2 LQKENI. The CDR3 extends over 16 amino acids. The CDR3 bases are TGTGCCAGCTCAAATAGAGGGGGAAAATCCTACAATGAGCAGTTCTTC. Translating gives CASSNRGGKSYNEQFF.

This chain joins TRBV6-5 and TRBJ1-3, with no clear D. The V and J ends lost 5 bases and 0 bases respectively, with 8 bases between them. This CDR3 region has 14 residues. Per the germline V gene, CDR1 is MNHEY and CDR2 is SVGAGI. CDR3 DNA: TGTGCCAGCAGTGGCGGGATCTCTGGAAACACCATATATTTT. As protein: CASSGGISGNTIYF.

This rearrangement joins TRBV6-4 to TRBJ1-1; TRBD1 agrees at 9 bases. This CDR3 has 13 residues. CDR1 is MRHNA and CDR2 is SNTAGT in the germline V gene. J lost 1 base, V lost 6 bases, and 0 bases had no gene match. DNA of the CDR3: TGTGCCAGCAGACAGGGGGCGAACACTGAAGCTTTCTTT. It translates to CASRQGANTEAFF.

The chain joins TRBV7-9 to TRBJ2-3; a weak D match, TRBD1 (5 bases). Germline loops: CDR1 SEHNR, CDR2 FQNEAQ (reference sequence). Trimming took off 5 bases at V and 6 bases at J, with 9 bases between the two ends. CDR3 length: 12 amino acids. The CDR3 protein is CASSQNRDTQYF. CDR3 DNA sequence: TGTGCCAGCAGCCAAAACAGGGATACGCAGTATTTT.

This clone was counted once. V is TRBV28 and J is TRBJ1-3, with D hard to call. CDR1 and CDR2 (germline): MDHEN, SYDVKM. V was cut by 3 bases and J by 0 bases, with 12 bases left in between. The CDR3 runs to 16 residues. In DNA form, the CDR3 reads TGTGCCAGCAGTTTTTACCAGGCCACCTCTGGAAACACCATATATTTT. Translating gives CASSFYQATSGNTIYF.

This sequence joins TRBV7-2 and TRBJ2-2; D possibly corresponds to TRBD2 (5 bases). V was trimmed by 5 bases and J by 4 bases, leaving 17 bases between them. The CDR3 covers 16 residues. Germline V CDR1 and CDR2: SGHTA, FQGNSA. CDR3 in DNA: TGTGCCAGCAGCCACCAATGGAGGACTTCCACCGGGGAGCTGTTTTTT. Translated: CASSHQWRTSTGELFF.

V usage is TRBV28 and J usage is TRBJ1-2, with D possibly TRBD1 on 6 matching bases. Trimming pared 5 bases from V and 5 bases from J, leaving 6 bases between. This CDR3 has 11 amino acids. Germline CDR1 MDHEN, CDR2 SYDVKM. The CDR3 protein is CASSTGYGYTF. CDR3 sequence (DNA): TGTGCCAGCAGTACAGGGTATGGCTACACCTTC.

The chain couples TRBV5-1 to TRBJ1-2, with 7 positions matching TRBD1. From germline, CDR1 is SGHRS and CDR2 YFSETQ. There are 12 residues in the CDR3. After removal of 2 bases from V and 8 bases from J, the junction contained 3 bases not matched to a gene. CDR3 loop: CASSLTGEGYTF. DNA for the CDR3: TGCGCCAGCAGCTTAACAGGGGAGGGCTACACCTTC.

The rearrangement joins TRBV9 to TRBJ2-3; 10 nucleotides match TRBD1. The CDR3 length is 16 residues. After removal of 6 bases from V and 5 bases from J, the junction contained 12 bases not matched to a gene. Germline V gene lookup returns CDR1 SGDLS and CDR2 YYNGEE. The CDR3 spells CASTPRGQGLVDTQYF. CDR3 coding DNA: TGTGCCAGCACCCCTCGGGGACAGGGGTTAGTAGATACGCAGTATTTT.

The chain joins TRBV28 to TRBJ2-7; 12 bases are a match to TRBD1. CDR3 length: 14 residues. Trimming removed 6 bases from V and 12 bases from J; junction bases left unmatched: 12. Germline V gene sequence: CDR1 MDHEN, CDR2 SYDVKM. The CDR3 sequence: CASRRGQGARGWYF. CDR3 nucleotide sequence: TGTGCCAGCAGGAGGGGACAGGGGGCCCGGGGATGGTACTTC.

This clone came up once. The chain uses TRBV5-1 and TRBJ2-1, with 8 bases aligning to TRBD2. V lost 2 bases and J lost 6; bases outside the gene matches: 13. The CDR3 is 17 amino acids. CDR1 and CDR2 (germline): SGHRS, YFSETQ. The CDR3 loop reads CASSFVTRGGYFNEQFF. As DNA, the CDR3 is TGCGCCAGCAGCTTTGTAACTCGGGGGGGTTATTTCAATGAGCAGTTCTTC.

The J gene is TRBJ1-3, the V gene TRBV5-1; possible D gene TRBD1, 5 bases. Germline values: CDR1 SGHRS, CDR2 YFSETQ. This CDR3 has 17 residues. The V and J ends lost 3 bases and 0 bases respectively, with 16 bases between them. CDR3 nucleotides: TGCGCCAGCAGCTCCGCGGGACTCACGAGCTCTGGAAACACCATATATTTT. This sequence encodes CASSSAGLTSSGNTIYF.

The CDR3 spells CASSSPGKGYEQYF. Here the CDR3 DNA reads TGTGCCAGCAGTTCCCCGGGGAAGGGTTACGAGCAGTACTTC. This chain links TRBV28 with TRBJ2-7; the D gene is possibly TRBD2 (5 bases). Germline V gene data show CDR1 as MDHEN and CDR2 as SYDVKM. The CDR3 has 14 amino acids. The V end lost 4 bases, the J end lost 4 bases, and 14 bases lay between the germline ends.

This clone was detected a few times. This sample also contains other DNA sequences that code for the same CDR3. The V call is TRBV10-1, the J call TRBJ1-2; no firm D call. V was cut by 6 bases and J by 4 bases, with 12 bases left in between. The CDR3 totals 13 residues. CDR1 WNHNN and CDR2 SYGVQD come from the germline V gene (reference sequence). The CDR3 nucleotides are TGCGCCAGCAGCCGGGAGATGACCTATGGCTACACCTTC. This codes for CASSREMTYGYTF.

The chain combines TRBV9 with TRBJ2-3; 13 positions match TRBD2. Trimming cost V 3 bases and J 4 bases; bases outside gene matches: 8. There are 17 residues in the CDR3. Germline CDR1 SGDLS, CDR2 YYNGEE. In nucleotides, the CDR3 is TGTGCCAGCAGCGCCACCGGACTAGCGGGAGTTGCAGATACGCAGTATTTT. This codes for CASSATGLAGVADTQYF.

V usage is TRBV28 and J usage is TRBJ1-5, with 7 positions matching TRBD1. Unmatched junction bases numbered 8, after V lost 5 bases and J lost 4 bases. Germline CDR1 is MDHEN and CDR2 is SYDVKM. This CDR3 region has 15 residues. Here the CDR3 DNA reads TGTGCCAGCAGTCCGCCGGGACAGATAAATCAGCCCCAGCATTTT. As protein: CASSPPGQINQPQHF.

The chain has TRBV9 and TRBJ1-4; D gene unclear. Per germline, CDR1 SGDLS and CDR2 YYNGEE. Trimming removed 2 bases at V and 0 bases at J, with 11 bases between. The CDR3 covers 16 residues. This CDR3 reads CASSVGQEATNEKLFF. The CDR3 nucleotides read TGTGCCAGCAGCGTGGGCCAGGAGGCAACTAATGAAAAACTGTTTTTT.